The text below deals with one TCR beta chain. It has no known antigen specificity. Base qualities are missing; no much larger clone stands one base away. These data originate in a study of blood T cell repertoires in COVID-19 (dated by TCRdb to 2018 to 2021). Study-wide context: The collaborator samples originated in the United States, Italy and Spain and spanned the acute and convalescent phases of COVID-19. The repertoires were made available in a free public database intended to serve as a resource for research on the immune response to SARS-CoV-2. Where available, HLA class I and class II types were obtained from metadata supplied by the sample provider rather than from assay-based typing. Deeply sampled blood TCRbeta repertoires from subjects exposed to, actively infected with, or recovered from COVID-19 were included in the dataset. The prospective study material was composed of cDNA or gDNA derived from T cells, B-cell-depleted T cells, or PBMCs. The sample metadata nearly always contained a de-identified subject ID, COVID-19 status, age in years and sex. The samples were drawn from the first 160 participants of the ongoing ImmuneRACE study and from 950 to 1,500 subjects provided by 6 global collaborators.

TCRbeta CDR3 regions were amplified from genomic DNA using the immunoSEQ Assay, a bias-controlled multiplex PCR. The published analysis was carried out like this. The number of nucleated cells in each sample was estimated from the amplification of reference gene primers within the assay. To quantify the absolute abundance of each unique TCRbeta CDR3 rearrangement, sequence reads were collapsed and filtered. Productive Simpson clonality was computed per sample as the square root of Simpson's diversity index over productive rearrangements. Sourced from immuneACCESS, this table was stored by TCRdb with only in-frame sequences that have V and J called. A share of the clones is absent; for the studies checked, an unresolved V gene accounts for under half, and the remainder has no known explanation. From that table come the V and J calls and clone size; the DNA was used to work out D and trimming. Here the sample has about 310,000 clones; around 87% occur a single time. The ten largest clones capture around 0.97% of the sample.

At one collaborating source in Seattle, patients were enrolled during active infection and were followed longitudinally through the course of disease. Collaborating institutions collected whole blood in K2EDTA tubes following their own protocols. For TCRbeta analysis, collaborators shipped samples in one of three forms: frozen whole blood, isolated PBMCs, or DNA extracted from either of those sample types. What the research found in general, with its limitations: The quantity of clinical and demographic metadata differed by source and by participant and was supplied without curation.

The CDR3 measures 17 amino acids from cysteine to phenylalanine. This entry keeps only the CDR3 DNA: 51 bases, framed from base 1. CDR1 and CDR2, per the germline V gene (reference sequence), are LGHDT and YNNKEL. The germline V and J ends show losses of 5 bases and 2 bases respectively, and no gene match explains 13 bases of the junction. The origin of this receptor is a woman aged 40 to 50 with COVID-19, enrolled during active disease. This chain is built from TRBV3-1 (or the pseudogene TRBV3-2) and TRBJ2-5; TRBD2 lines up with 8 middle nucleotides. Sequenced input: peripheral blood. The DNA sequence is given as TGTGCCAGCAGCAACATGGGTGGCGCGGGGGGACAAGAGACCCAGTACTTC. Its amino acids are CASSNMGGAGGQETQYF.